Described below is a single TCR beta chain sequence and its context. This record belongs to a study of blood T cell repertoires in COVID-19. As for the study in general: Sample material is recorded as cDNA or gDNA derived from T cells, B-cell-depleted T cells, or PBMCs.

The V gene's germline CDR1 is MNHEY and CDR2 SMNVEV (reference sequence). This CDR3 is 15 amino acids long. V lost 2 bases and J lost 4; bases outside the gene matches: 2. In the original analysis: Reference gene primer amplification gave estimated nucleated cell counts. The repertoire was sequenced with immunoSEQ multiplex PCR; TCRdb's copy has only in-frame clones and lacks some. V and J calls and clone size come straight from that table; D and trimming were deduced from the DNA. The repertoire holds roughly 200,000 clones, with about 83% as singletons. Followed longitudinally, the Seattle patients had been enrolled during active infection.

The sequence was collected from a woman between 25 and 40 years old with COVID-19, enrolled during active disease. The chain is built from TRBV27 and TRBJ2-2, with TRBD2 matching over 9 bases. Sequenced sample: peripheral blood. As DNA, the CDR3 is TGTGCCAGCAGTTTAGCGGGGGGGGGCACCGGGGAGCTGTTTTTT. Protein sequence: CASSLAGGGTGELFF.